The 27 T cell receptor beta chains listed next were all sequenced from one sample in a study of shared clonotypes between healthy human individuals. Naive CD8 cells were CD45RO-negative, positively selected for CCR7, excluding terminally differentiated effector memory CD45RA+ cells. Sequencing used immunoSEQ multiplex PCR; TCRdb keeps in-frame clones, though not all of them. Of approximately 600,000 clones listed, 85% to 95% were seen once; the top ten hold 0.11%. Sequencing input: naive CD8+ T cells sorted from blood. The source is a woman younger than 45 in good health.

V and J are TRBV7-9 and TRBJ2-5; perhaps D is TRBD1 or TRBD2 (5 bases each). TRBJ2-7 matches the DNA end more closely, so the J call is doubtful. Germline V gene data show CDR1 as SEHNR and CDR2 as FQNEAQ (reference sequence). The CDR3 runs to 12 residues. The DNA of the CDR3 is TGTGCCAGCAGTGGGACCCACTACGAGCAGTACTTC. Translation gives CASSGTHYEQYF.

CDR3 amino acids: CSSRGTVADTQYF. The CDR3, as DNA: TGCAGCTCCCGCGGGACAGTCGCAGATACGCAGTATTTT. V gene TRBV29-1 combines with J gene TRBJ2-3; weak D call: TRBD1 (7 bases). Trimming left V 8 bases short and J 4 bases short, with 16 bases between. The germline gives CDR1 SQVTM, CDR2 ANQGSEA. The CDR3 length is 13 residues.

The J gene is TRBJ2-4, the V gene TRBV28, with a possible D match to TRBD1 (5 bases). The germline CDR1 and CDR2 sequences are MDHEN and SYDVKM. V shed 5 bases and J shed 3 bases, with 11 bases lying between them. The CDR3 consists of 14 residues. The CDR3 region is CASSTGRDKNIQYF. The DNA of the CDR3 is TGTGCCAGCAGTACGGGCAGGGACAAAAACATTCAGTACTTC.

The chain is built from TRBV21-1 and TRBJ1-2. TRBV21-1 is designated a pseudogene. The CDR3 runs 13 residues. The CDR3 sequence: CASSKGEGTLYTF. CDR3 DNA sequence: TGTGCCAGCAGCAAAGGAGAGGGGACTCTTTACACCTTC.

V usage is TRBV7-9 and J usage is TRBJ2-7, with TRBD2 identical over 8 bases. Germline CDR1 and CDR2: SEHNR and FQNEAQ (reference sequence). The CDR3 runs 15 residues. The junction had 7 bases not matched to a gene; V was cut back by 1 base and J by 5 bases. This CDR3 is CASSLETGGFHEQYF. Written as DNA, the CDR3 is TGTGCCAGCAGCTTAGAGACGGGAGGGTTCCACGAGCAGTACTTC.

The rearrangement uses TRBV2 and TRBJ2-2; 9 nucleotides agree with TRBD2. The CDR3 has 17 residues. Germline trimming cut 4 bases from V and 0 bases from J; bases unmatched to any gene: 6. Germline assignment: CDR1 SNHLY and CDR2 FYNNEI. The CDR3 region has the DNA TGTGCCAGCAGTGTTTCAGCGGGAGGTTCGAACACCGGGGAGCTGTTTTTT. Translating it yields CASSVSAGGSNTGELFF. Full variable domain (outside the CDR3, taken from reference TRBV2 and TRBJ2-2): EPEVTQTPSHQVTQMGQEVILRCVPISNHLYFYWYRQILGQKVEFLVSFYNNEISEKSEIFDDQFSVERPDGSNFTLKIRSTKLEDSAMYFCASSVSAGGSNTGELFFGEGSRLTVL.

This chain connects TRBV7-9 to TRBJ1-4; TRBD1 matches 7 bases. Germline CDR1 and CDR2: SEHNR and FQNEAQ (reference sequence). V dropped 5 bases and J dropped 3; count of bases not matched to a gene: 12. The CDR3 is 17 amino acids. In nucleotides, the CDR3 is TGTGCCAGCAGCCACCATCCAACGGGACAGTCTAATGAAAAACTGTTTTTT. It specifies CASSHHPTGQSNEKLFF.

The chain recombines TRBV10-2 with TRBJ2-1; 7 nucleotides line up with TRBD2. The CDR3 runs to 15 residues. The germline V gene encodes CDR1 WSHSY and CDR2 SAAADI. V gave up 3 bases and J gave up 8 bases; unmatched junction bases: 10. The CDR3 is CASSEDVASGDEQFF. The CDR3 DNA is TGCGCCAGCAGTGAAGATGTAGCTAGCGGCGATGAGCAGTTCTTC.

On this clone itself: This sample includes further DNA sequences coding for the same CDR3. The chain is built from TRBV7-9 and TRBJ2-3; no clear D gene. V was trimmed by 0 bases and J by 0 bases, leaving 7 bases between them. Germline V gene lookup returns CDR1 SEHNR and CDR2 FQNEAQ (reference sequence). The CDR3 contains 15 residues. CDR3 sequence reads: CASSLATGSTDTQYF. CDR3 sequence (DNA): TGTGCCAGCAGCTTAGCAACGGGTAGCACAGATACGCAGTATTTT.

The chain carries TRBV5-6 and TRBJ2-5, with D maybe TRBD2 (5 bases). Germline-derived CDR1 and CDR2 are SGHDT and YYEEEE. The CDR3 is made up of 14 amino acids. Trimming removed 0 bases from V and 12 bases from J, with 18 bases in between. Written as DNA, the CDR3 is TGTGCCAGCAGCTTGGGAGCGGCCGCGAACTCGGAGTACTTC. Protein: CASSLGAAANSEYF.

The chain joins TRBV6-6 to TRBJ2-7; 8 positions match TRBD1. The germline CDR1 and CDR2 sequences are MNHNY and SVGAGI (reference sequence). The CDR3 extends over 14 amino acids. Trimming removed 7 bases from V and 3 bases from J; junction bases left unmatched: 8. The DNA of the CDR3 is TGTGCCAGCAAGCCCTCGGACAGGGTCTACGAGCAGTACTTC. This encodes CASKPSDRVYEQYF.

The CDR3, as DNA: TGTGCCAGCAGCTTGTTGGGTTACGATCAGCCCCAGCATTTT. This codes for CASSLLGYDQPQHF. The chain is built from TRBV5-6 and TRBJ1-5, with D unclear. The V gene lost 1 base and the J gene lost 5 bases, with 10 bases spanning the gap. This CDR3 contains 14 residues. Germline lookup yields CDR1 SGHDT and CDR2 YYEEEE.

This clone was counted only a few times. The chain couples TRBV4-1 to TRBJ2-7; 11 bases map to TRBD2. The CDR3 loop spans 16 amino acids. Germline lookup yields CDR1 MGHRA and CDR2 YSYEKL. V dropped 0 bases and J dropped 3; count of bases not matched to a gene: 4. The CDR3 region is CASSQDSGTSGYEQYF. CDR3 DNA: TGCGCCAGCAGCCAAGACTCCGGGACTAGCGGCTACGAGCAGTACTTC.

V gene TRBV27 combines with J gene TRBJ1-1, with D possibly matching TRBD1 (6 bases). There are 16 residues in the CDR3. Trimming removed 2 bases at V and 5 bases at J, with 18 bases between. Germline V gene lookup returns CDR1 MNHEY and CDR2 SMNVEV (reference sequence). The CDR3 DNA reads TGTGCCAGCAGTTTAATACAGGGAAGTACGGAAACTGAAGCTTTCTTT. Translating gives CASSLIQGSTETEAFF.

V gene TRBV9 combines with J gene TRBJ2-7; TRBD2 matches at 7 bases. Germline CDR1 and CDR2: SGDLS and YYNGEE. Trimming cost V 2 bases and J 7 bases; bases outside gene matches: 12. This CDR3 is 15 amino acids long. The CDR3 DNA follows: TGTGCCAGCAGCGTGGATAGCGGGTTTGGGAGTGAGCAGTACTTC. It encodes CASSVDSGFGSEQYF.

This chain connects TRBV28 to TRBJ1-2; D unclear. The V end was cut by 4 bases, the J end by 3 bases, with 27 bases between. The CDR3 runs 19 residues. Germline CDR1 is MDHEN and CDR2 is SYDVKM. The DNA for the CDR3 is TGTGCCAGCAGTTACCCACCGACGCAACCCTCCGGCGGGGACTATGGCTACACCTTC. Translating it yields CASSYPPTQPSGGDYGYTF.

DNA for the CDR3: TGCAGCGCTGACAGAGCCGACGGGGGCTACACCTTC. Its translation: CSADRADGGYTF. The rearrangement uses TRBV29-1 and TRBJ1-2; tentative D call: TRBD1 (5 bases). V lost 7 bases and J lost 8, with 17 bases in between. CDR3 length equals 12 residues. The germline V gene encodes CDR1 SQVTM and CDR2 ANQGSEA.

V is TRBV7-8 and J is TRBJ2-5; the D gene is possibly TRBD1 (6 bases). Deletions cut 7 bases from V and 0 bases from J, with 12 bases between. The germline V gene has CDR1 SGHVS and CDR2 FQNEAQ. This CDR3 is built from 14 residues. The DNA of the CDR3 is TGTGCCAGCACCAGTACAGGGTACCAAGAGACCCAGTACTTC. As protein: CASTSTGYQETQYF.

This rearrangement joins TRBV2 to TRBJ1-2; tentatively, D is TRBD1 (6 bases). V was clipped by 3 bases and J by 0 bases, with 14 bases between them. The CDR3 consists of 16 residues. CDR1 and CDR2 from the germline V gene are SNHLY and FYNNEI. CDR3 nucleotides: TGTGCCAGCAGTGACGAACTGACAGGAACTAACTATGGCTACACCTTC. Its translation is CASSDELTGTNYGYTF.

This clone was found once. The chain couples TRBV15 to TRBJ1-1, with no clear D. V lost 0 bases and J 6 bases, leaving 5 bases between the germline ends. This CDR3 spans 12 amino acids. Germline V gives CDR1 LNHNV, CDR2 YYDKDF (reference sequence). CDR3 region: CATSRDLSEAFF. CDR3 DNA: TGTGCCACCAGCAGAGATTTGTCTGAAGCTTTCTTT.

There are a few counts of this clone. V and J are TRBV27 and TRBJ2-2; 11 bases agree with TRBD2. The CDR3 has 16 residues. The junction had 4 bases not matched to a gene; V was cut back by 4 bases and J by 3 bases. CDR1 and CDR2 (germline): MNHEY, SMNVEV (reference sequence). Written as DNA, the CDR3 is TGTGCCAGCAGTTCCGGACTAGCGGGCTACACCGGGGAGCTGTTTTTT. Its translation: CASSSGLAGYTGELFF.

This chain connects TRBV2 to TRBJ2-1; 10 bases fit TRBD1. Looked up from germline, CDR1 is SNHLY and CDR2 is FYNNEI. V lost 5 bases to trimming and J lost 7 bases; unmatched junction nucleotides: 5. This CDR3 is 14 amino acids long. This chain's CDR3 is CASSPDRGRNEQFF. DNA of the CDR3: TGTGCCAGCAGTCCCGACAGGGGGCGAAATGAGCAGTTCTTC.

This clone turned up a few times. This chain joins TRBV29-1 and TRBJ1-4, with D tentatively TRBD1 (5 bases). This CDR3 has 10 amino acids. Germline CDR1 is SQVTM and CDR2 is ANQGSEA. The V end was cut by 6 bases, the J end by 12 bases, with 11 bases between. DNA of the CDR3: TGCAGCGTGGGGGAGGTGGAACTGTTTTTT. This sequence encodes CSVGEVELFF.

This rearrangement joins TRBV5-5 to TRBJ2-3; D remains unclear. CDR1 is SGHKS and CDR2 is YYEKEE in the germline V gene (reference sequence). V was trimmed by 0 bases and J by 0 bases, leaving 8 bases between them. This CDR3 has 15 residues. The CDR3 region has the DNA TGTGCCAGCAGCTTGGCCGGCAGGAGCACAGATACGCAGTATTTT. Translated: CASSLAGRSTDTQYF.

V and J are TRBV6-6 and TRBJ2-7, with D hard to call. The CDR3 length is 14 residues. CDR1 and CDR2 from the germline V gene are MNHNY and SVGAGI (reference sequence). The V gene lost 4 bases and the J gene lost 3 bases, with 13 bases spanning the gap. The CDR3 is CASSSKGFNYEQYF. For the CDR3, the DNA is TGTGCCAGCAGTTCAAAGGGATTTAACTACGAGCAGTACTTC.

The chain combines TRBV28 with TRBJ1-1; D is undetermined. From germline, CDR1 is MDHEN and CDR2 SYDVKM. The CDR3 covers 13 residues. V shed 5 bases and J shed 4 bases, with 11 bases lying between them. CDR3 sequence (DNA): TGTGCCAGCAGTACCCAAGGGCCCACTGAAGCTTTCTTT. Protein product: CASSTQGPTEAFF.

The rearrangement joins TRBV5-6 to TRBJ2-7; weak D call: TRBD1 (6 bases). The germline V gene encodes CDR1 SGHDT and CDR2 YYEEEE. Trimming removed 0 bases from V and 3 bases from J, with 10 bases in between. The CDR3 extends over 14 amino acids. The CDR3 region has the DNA TGTGCCAGCAGCTTGGCCACAGGGAACTACGAGCAGTACTTC. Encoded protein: CASSLATGNYEQYF.